The T cell receptor beta chain under discussion was sequenced for a study of shared clonotypes between healthy human individuals. Study results and limitations: Rarefaction showed that sequencing of sorted subsets was incomplete (despite large depth). The study found lower generation probabilities in non-shared clonotypes than in those shared by all four donors.

The assay was immunoSEQ multiplex PCR, and TCRdb's table has in-frame clones only and misses some. The table has approximately 1,500,000 clones, approximately 98% seen once; the top ten hold about 0.42%. The V segment lost 6 bases and the J segment 8 bases; nucleotides outside the gene matches: 14. Per the germline V gene, CDR1 is LNHDA and CDR2 is SQIVND (reference sequence). There are 15 residues in the CDR3. Of note for this clone: Its antigen is as yet unknown.

What was sequenced was naive CD4+ T cells sorted from blood. Subset here: CD45RA+ positively selected. The chain is built from TRBV19 and TRBJ2-7, with TRBD2 matching over 9 bases. The source of this sequence is a man aged 25-45 years in good health. This CDR3 reads CASSGWASGKGQQYF. The CDR3 nucleotides are TGTGCCAGTAGCGGTTGGGCTAGCGGGAAAGGACAGCAGTACTTC.